Detailed here is one T cell receptor (beta chain). Its target is unknown. The data stem from a study of shared clonotypes between healthy human individuals. Study-wide points: Across several donors, naive CD4 shared roughly 5%, naive CD8 about 3.2%, memory CD4 approximately 2.5%, memory CD8 0.4%.

Germline CDR1 PRHDT, CDR2 FYEKMQ (reference sequence). The CDR3 runs to 18 residues. Trimming took off 3 bases at V and 0 bases at J, with 19 bases between the two ends. Method: immunoSEQ multiplex PCR; TCRdb's copy keeps in-frame clones and lacks some. The table shows some 380,000 clones, with 90% to 97% occurring only once. The specimen was memory CD8+ T cells sorted from blood. Indicated subset: CD45RO+ cells pooled with CCR7-negative TemRA cells. This rearrangement joins TRBV13 to TRBJ2-3; D may be TRBD2 (6 bases). The clonotype originates from a man aged 30 to 39 in good health. The CDR3 sequence is CASSFLPRGLLSTDTQYF. The DNA of the CDR3 is TGTGCCAGCAGCTTCCTACCCCGGGGACTCCTTAGCACAGATACGCAGTATTTT.